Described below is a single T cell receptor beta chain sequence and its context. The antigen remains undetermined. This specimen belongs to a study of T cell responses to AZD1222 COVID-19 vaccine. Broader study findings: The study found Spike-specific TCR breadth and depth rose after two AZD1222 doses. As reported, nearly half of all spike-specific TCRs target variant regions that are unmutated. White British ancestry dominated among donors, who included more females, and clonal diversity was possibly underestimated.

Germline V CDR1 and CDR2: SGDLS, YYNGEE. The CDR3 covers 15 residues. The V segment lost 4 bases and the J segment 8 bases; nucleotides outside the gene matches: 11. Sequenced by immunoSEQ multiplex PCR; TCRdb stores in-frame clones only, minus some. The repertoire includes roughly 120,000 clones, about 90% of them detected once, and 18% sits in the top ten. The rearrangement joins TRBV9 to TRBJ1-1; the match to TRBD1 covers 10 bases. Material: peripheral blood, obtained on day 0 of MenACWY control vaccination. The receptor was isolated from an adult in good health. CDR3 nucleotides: TGTGCCAGCAGCCCTCAGACAGGGGGCAACTTCGAAGCTTTCTTT. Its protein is CASSPQTGGNFEAFF.